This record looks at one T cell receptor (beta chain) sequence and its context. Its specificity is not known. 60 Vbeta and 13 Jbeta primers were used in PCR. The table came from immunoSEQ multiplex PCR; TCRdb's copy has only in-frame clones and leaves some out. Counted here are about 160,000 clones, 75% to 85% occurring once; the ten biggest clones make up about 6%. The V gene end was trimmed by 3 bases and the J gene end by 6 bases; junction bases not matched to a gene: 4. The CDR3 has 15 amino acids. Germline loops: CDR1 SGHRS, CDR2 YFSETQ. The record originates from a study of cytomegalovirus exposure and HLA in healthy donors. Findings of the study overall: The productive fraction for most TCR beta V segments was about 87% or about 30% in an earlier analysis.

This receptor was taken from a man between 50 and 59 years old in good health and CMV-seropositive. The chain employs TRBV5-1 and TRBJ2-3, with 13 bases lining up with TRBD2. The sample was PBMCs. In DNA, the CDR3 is TGCGCCAGCAGCTGGGGACTAGCGGGGCTGGATACGCAGTATTTT. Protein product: CASSWGLAGLDTQYF.